The 18 T cell receptor beta chains in this list originate from one sample, sequenced in a study of blood T cells in healthy people across ages. Primers used in a second PCR of roughly 6 to 11 cycles were a sample-barcoded 5' primer and a J-beta primer mix. TCRdb recomputed calls from the 5' RACE reads with MiXCR, one row per CDR3 protein. The sample has 890,000 or so distinct CDR3 sequences; under 80% are singletons. Sequenced: blood. The receptors originated from a man younger than 40 in good health.

This clonotype was seen at least ten times. The chain links TRBV6-2 or TRBV6-3 to TRBJ2-7, with 9 positions matching TRBD1. The germline V gene encodes CDR1 MNHEY and CDR2 SVGEGT. CDR3 length equals 14 residues. The junction had 2 bases not matched to a gene; V was cut back by 2 bases and J by 3 bases. DNA of the CDR3: TGTGCCAGCAGTTACGCGACAGGGGGCTACGAGCAGTACTTC. Protein product: CASSYATGGYEQYF.

The V gene is TRBV18, the J gene TRBJ2-5; the D is unclear. Germline V gene data show CDR1 as KGHSH and CDR2 as LQKENI. The CDR3 covers 12 residues. The germline V and J ends were trimmed by 2 bases and 5 bases, with 6 bases remaining between them. CDR3 loop: CASSPVLETQYF. The DNA for the CDR3 is TGTGCCAGCTCACCAGTTTTGGAGACCCAGTACTTC.

In regard to this clonotype: A much more abundant neighbour one base away suggests this may be a read error. No conserved phenylalanine or tryptophan ends this CDR3, so it is likely a read error. The chain links TRBV7-8 to TRBJ2-7; 9 nucleotides line up with TRBD2. The germline CDR1 and CDR2 sequences are SGHVS and FQNEAQ. The CDR3 has 17 residues. The V segment lost 4 bases and the J segment 1 base; nucleotides outside the gene matches: 11. DNA for the CDR3: TGTGCCAGCAGCTCCGGGGTAGCGGGGGCCCTATCCTACGAGCAGTACTCC. It is translated as CASSSGVAGALSYEQYS.

J is TRBJ2-5 and V is TRBV3-1; D possibly corresponds to TRBD1 (5 bases). CDR3 length: 18 amino acids. Germline V gene lookup returns CDR1 LGHDT and CDR2 YNNKEL (reference sequence). V lost 1 base, J lost 2 bases, and 20 bases lay in between. CDR3 residues: CASSQAILSNRGQETQYF. The DNA for the CDR3 is TGTGCCAGCAGCCAAGCAATTCTTAGTAATAGGGGTCAAGAGACCCAGTACTTC.

The chain recombines TRBV4-2 with TRBJ2-5, with 8 bases identical to TRBD2. This CDR3 region has 16 residues. Germline assignment: CDR1 LGHNA and CDR2 YNFKEQ. The trim removed 2 bases at V and 2 bases at J, leaving 7 bases unmatched. For the CDR3, the DNA is TGTGCCAGCAGCCAAACGGTGGGACTAGGACAAGAGACCCAGTACTTC. It translates to CASSQTVGLGQETQYF.

The V gene is TRBV27, the J gene TRBJ2-3; TRBD2 matches 16 bases. Germline-derived CDR1 and CDR2 are MNHEY and SMNVEV (reference sequence). With 6 bases clipped from V and 2 bases from J, the junction kept 11 bases outside the gene matches. This CDR3 region has 19 residues. CDR3 residues: CASSRGLAGGEVYTDTQYF. CDR3 bases: TGTGCCAGCAGCCGGGGACTAGCGGGAGGGGAGGTTTACACAGATACGCAGTATTTT.

The chain links TRBV5-1 to TRBJ1-2; possible D gene TRBD1, 6 bases. The CDR3 covers 15 residues. From germline, CDR1 is SGHRS and CDR2 YFSETQ. The V end was cut by 6 bases, the J end by 6 bases, with 21 bases between. The CDR3 region is CASNQPAAGDHGYTF. CDR3 DNA sequence: TGCGCCAGCAACCAACCAGCGGCAGGGGACCATGGCTACACCTTC.

The genes are TRBV29-1 and TRBJ1-1, with D hard to call. Germline CDR1 SQVTM, CDR2 ANQGSEA. Trimming pared 7 bases from V and 8 bases from J, leaving 5 bases between. The CDR3 covers 8 residues. CDR3 protein: CSAGEAFF. The CDR3 DNA sequence: TGCAGCGCCGGGGAAGCTTTCTTT.

The V call is TRBV20-1, the J call TRBJ1-1; unclear D gene. Trimming removed 2 bases from V and 7 bases from J, with 11 bases in between. There are 12 residues in the CDR3. Per germline, CDR1 DFQATT and CDR2 SNEGSKA (reference sequence). CDR3 amino acids: CSARIVQVEAFF. The CDR3 bases are TGCAGTGCTAGAATAGTTCAAGTTGAAGCTTTCTTT.

The chain uses TRBV6-2 or TRBV6-3 and TRBJ2-5; TRBD2 is a possible D gene (7 bases). V was cut by 0 bases and J by 5 bases, with 16 bases left in between. There are 16 residues in the CDR3. Germline V gives CDR1 MNHEY, CDR2 SVGEGT. The CDR3 DNA is TGTGCCAGCAGTTACTCGGGAGGGGGGGCCTCCGAGACCCAGTACTTC. Amino acid sequence: CASSYSGGGASETQYF.

In this sample, this clonotype turned up a few times. The genes are TRBV10-3 and TRBJ2-1; either TRBD1 or TRBD2 may fit D (5 bases each). In germline, CDR1 is ENHRY, CDR2 SYGVKD. Trimming stripped 7 bases from V and 9 bases from J, with 13 bases between. This CDR3 comprises 12 residues. This CDR3 reads CAIMGDVGEQFF. The DNA of the CDR3 is TGTGCCATCATGGGGGACGTGGGTGAGCAGTTCTTC.

V is TRBV27 and J is TRBJ2-2, with D possibly TRBD2 on 5 matching bases. This CDR3 has 14 amino acids. Germline V gene data show CDR1 as MNHEY and CDR2 as SMNVEV (reference sequence). Trimming took off 11 bases at V and 5 bases at J, with 18 bases between the two ends. CDR3 sequence: CAGQLRVRTGELFF. The CDR3 coding sequence is TGTGCCGGCCAACTGAGGGTTCGGACCGGGGAGCTGTTTTTT.

V gene TRBV2 combines with J gene TRBJ1-6; 8 bases agree with TRBD1. Germline assignment: CDR1 SNHLY and CDR2 FYNNEI. The CDR3 runs to 15 residues. The V gene end was trimmed by 6 bases and the J gene end by 7 bases; junction bases not matched to a gene: 8. As DNA, the CDR3 is TGTGCCAGCAGGACAGACGGACAGGGAAATTCACCCCTCCACTTT. Its protein product is CASRTDGQGNSPLHF.

This clonotype has just a few counts. The rearrangement joins TRBV6-5 to TRBJ2-5, with a tentative D call TRBD2 (6 bases). Looked up from germline, CDR1 is MNHEY and CDR2 is SVGAGI. The CDR3 is made up of 12 amino acids. The V end was cut by 4 bases, the J end by 8 bases, with 11 bases between. CDR3 nucleotide sequence: TGTGCCAGCAGTTCGGACGGGGGAACCCAGTACTTC. This translates into CASSSDGGTQYF.

This clonotype was recorded many times. For the CDR3, the DNA is TGTGCCAGCAGCCTAGGGCGGAACAATGAGCAGTTCTTC. Encoded protein: CASSLGRNNEQFF. This chain joins TRBV11-2 and TRBJ2-1; D is unresolved. The CDR3 length is 13 residues. CDR1 is SGHAT, CDR2 FQNNGV, per germline. V lost 5 bases and J 5 bases, leaving 10 bases between the germline ends.

This sequence joins TRBV28 and TRBJ2-7; D not resolved. Germline V gene lookup returns CDR1 MDHEN and CDR2 SYDVKM. The CDR3 consists of 12 residues. V was pared by 7 bases and J by 2 bases, with 9 bases between. This CDR3 reads CASTVPPYEQYF. In DNA form, the CDR3 reads TGTGCCAGCACAGTTCCTCCCTACGAGCAGTACTTC.

The chain couples TRBV5-1 to TRBJ2-7; D may correspond to TRBD1 or TRBD2 (5 bases each). Trimming removed 0 bases at V and 2 bases at J, with 12 bases between. This CDR3 has 15 residues. The V gene's germline CDR1 is SGHRS and CDR2 YFSETQ. The CDR3 bases are TGCGCCAGCAGCTTGGAGTTCCGGGGACCCTACGAGCAGTACTTC. Its protein is CASSLEFRGPYEQYF.

This clonotype showed up just a few times. V usage is TRBV6-6 and J usage is TRBJ2-5; possibly TRBD2 for D (5 bases). This CDR3 is 15 amino acids long. Trimming removed 2 bases from V and 5 bases from J, with 15 bases in between. CDR1 and CDR2 from the germline V gene are MNHNY and SVGAGI (reference sequence). CDR3 sequence (DNA): TGTGCCAGCAGTTACGCCCCAAAGGAGGTCGAGACCCAGTACTTC. Translated, it gives CASSYAPKEVETQYF.